Listed here are 5 T cell receptor beta chains from one sample, sequenced in a study of Ad26.COV2.S vaccination and SARS-CoV-2 variants. Assay: immunoSEQ multiplex PCR; the TCRdb copy retains only in-frame clones and omits some. The table has under 550,000 clones, around 87% seen once. Treatment here: around 19 received Ad26.COV2.S at low or high dose, single or two shots; about 5 received placebo; per-sample allocation not given. Repertoires come from day 63 after the first vaccine or placebo injection. Here the sequenced sample was peripheral blood, taken in a trial of Ad26.COV2.S vaccine versus placebo. These receptors originate from a person between 18 and 60 years old who received the Ad26.COV2.S COVID-19 vaccine or a placebo.

The chain couples TRBV7-2 to TRBJ2-3; TRBD2 agrees at 9 bases. With 5 bases clipped from V and 1 base from J, the junction kept 13 bases outside the gene matches. The CDR3 extends over 18 amino acids. Germline V CDR1 and CDR2: SGHTA, FQGNSA. CDR3: CASSRRGGRLAGTDTQYF. The DNA for the CDR3 is TGTGCCAGCAGCCGCCGGGGCGGCAGACTAGCGGGCACAGATACGCAGTATTTT.

The chain couples TRBV27 to TRBJ2-5, with D tentatively TRBD1 or TRBD2 (5 bases each). Trimming left V 5 bases short and J 0 bases short, with 16 bases between. The CDR3 length is 16 residues. CDR1 and CDR2 from the germline V gene are MNHEY and SMNVEV (reference sequence). CDR3: CASSASWGSYQETQYF. In nucleotides, the CDR3 is TGTGCCAGCAGTGCGAGCTGGGGGTCCTACCAAGAGACCCAGTACTTC.

The chain employs TRBV10-3 and TRBJ2-3, with D possibly being TRBD2 (6 bases). Trimming stripped 2 bases from V and 3 bases from J, with 12 bases between. This CDR3 is 15 amino acids long. Germline V lookup: CDR1 ENHRY, CDR2 SYGVKD. This CDR3 is CAISEELASTDTQYF. The CDR3 bases are TGTGCCATCAGTGAGGAACTAGCTTCGACAGATACGCAGTATTTT.

The chain carries TRBV7-6 and TRBJ2-2; TRBD1 is a possible D gene (6 bases). The CDR3 has 15 amino acids. Trimming shortened V by 4 bases and J by 5 bases, and 14 bases separated the two germline ends. Germline lookup yields CDR1 SGHVS and CDR2 FNYEAQ. The CDR3 DNA is TGTGCCAGCAGCTACAGGGCTAGTGGTACCGGGGAGCTGTTTTTT. Protein sequence: CASSYRASGTGELFF.

The V and J genes are TRBV27 and TRBJ1-1, with D unresolved. This CDR3 has 14 amino acids. V was clipped by 2 bases and J by 5 bases, with 12 bases between them. The germline gives CDR1 MNHEY, CDR2 SMNVEV (reference sequence). The CDR3 DNA reads TGTGCCAGCAGTTTAGGTGTCCCAGGAACTGAAGCTTTCTTT. Translation gives CASSLGVPGTEAFF.